The present entry profiles one T cell receptor beta chain with its context. RNA transcripts provided the source from which TCR beta CDR3 regions were amplified. Carried out on the TCR CDR3, a first-round RT-PCR used the HTBI primer set. TCRdb fed the multiplex PCR reads into MiXCR, producing one record per CDR3 protein. The sample has around 800,000 distinct CDR3 sequences, around 39% seen once; the top ten hold 7% to 10%. These data are taken from a study of T cells in Graves' hyperthyroidism and ophthalmopathy. Turning to the study itself: Peripheral blood was drawn at first diagnosis, prior to all treatment.

V was clipped by 9 bases and J by 0 bases; unmatched bases: 16. From germline, CDR1 is LNHDA and CDR2 SQIVND (reference sequence). This CDR3 comprises 17 residues. Graves' hyperthyroidism is called stable when ophthalmopathy does not progress within 18 months. Used for diagnoses were clinical symptoms, serum thyroxine and TRAb, thyroid ultrasound and orbital computed tomography. The receptor was derived from a man aged 18 to 29 with Graves' hyperthyroidism. The rearrangement joins TRBV19 to TRBJ2-7; 8 bases match TRBD1. Specimen: blood. The CDR3 region has the DNA TGTGCCAGCCAGAAGGCCCCCAACAGGGGGAACTCCTACGAGCAGTACTTC. This sequence encodes CASQKAPNRGNSYEQYF.